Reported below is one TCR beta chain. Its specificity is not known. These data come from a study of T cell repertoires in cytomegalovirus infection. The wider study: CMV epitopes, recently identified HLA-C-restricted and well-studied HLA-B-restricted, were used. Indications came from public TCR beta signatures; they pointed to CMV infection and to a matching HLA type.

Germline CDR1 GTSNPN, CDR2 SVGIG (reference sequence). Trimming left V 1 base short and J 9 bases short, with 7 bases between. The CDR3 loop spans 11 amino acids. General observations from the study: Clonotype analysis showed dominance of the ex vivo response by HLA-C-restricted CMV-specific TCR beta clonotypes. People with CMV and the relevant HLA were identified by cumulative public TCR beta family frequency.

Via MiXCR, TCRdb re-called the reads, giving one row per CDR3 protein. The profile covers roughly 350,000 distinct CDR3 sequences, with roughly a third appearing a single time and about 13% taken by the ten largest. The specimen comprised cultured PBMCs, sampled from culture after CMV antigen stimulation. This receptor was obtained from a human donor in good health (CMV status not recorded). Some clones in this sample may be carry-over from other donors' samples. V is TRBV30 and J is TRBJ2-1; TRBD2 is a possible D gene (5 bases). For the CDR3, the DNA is TGTGCCTGGAGTGACGGGGTTGAGCAGTTCTTC. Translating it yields CAWSDGVEQFF.